These T cell receptor beta chains were read from a single sample in a study of vaccination and CD4 T cells after COVID-19. TCRdb itself ran the PCR reads through MiXCR, one entry per CDR3 protein. Of 11,000 or so distinct CDR3 sequences listed, roughly a fifth were seen once; the top ten hold around 12%. These receptors are not linked to any known antigen. The specimen comprised CD4+ T cells from blood, cultured in vitro, sampled after SARS-CoV-2 vaccination. Receptor source: a human donor who had recovered from COVID-19. The CDR3 runs from the conserved cysteine through the conserved F or W. Each record gives: J gene, V gene, clone size, D gene, CDR3 protein, CDR3 DNA. D genes are given only for firm matches. Size tells how often a clone was seen (once, few, many) or the class of an expanded clone, and some rows leave it out.

J gene: TRBJ2-5; V gene: TRBV7-9; clone size: .; D gene: .; CDR3 protein: CASSLRTLTRQETQYF; CDR3 DNA: TGTGCCAGCAGCTTACGAACACTGACAAGACAAGAGACCCAGTACTTC
J gene: TRBJ2-1; V gene: TRBV18; clone size: once; D gene: .; CDR3 protein: CASSPPTAQGDEQFF; CDR3 DNA: TGTGCCAGCTCACCACCGACCGCCCAAGGGGATGAGCAGTTCTTC
J gene: TRBJ2-6; V gene: TRBV4-3; clone size: few; D gene: .; CDR3 protein: CASSQDGPLSAGANVLTF; CDR3 DNA: TGCGCCAGCAGCCAAGATGGACCTCTGAGCGCTGGGGCCAACGTCCTGACTTTC
J gene: TRBJ1-5; V gene: TRBV7-2; clone size: few; D gene: TRBD1; CDR3 protein: CASSLSGQGNQPQHF; CDR3 DNA: TGTGCCAGCAGCTTGTCTGGACAGGGCAATCAGCCCCAGCATTTT
J gene: TRBJ2-7; V gene: TRBV20-1; clone size: .; D gene: .; CDR3 protein: CSATYYSEQYF; CDR3 DNA: TGCAGTGCTACTTACTATAGCGAGCAGTACTTC
J gene: TRBJ2-7; V gene: TRBV30; clone size: .; D gene: TRBD2; CDR3 protein: CAWSFHNSGRGGREQYF; CDR3 DNA: TGTGCCTGGAGCTTCCACAACTCCGGGAGGGGGGGTCGCGAGCAGTACTTC
J gene: TRBJ2-1; V gene: TRBV6-5; clone size: few; D gene: .; CDR3 protein: CASSYGIGGNEQFF; CDR3 DNA: TGTGCCAGCAGTTACGGGATCGGCGGGAATGAGCAGTTCTTC
J gene: TRBJ2-1; V gene: TRBV27; clone size: few; D gene: .; CDR3 protein: CASSQGRRGNEQFF; CDR3 DNA: TGTGCCAGCAGCCAGGGACGCAGAGGGAATGAGCAGTTCTTC
J gene: TRBJ2-7; V gene: TRBV5-1; clone size: .; D gene: .; CDR3 protein: CASSKGGVPGEQYF; CDR3 DNA: TGCGCCAGCAGCAAAGGTGGGGTGCCGGGCGAGCAGTACTTC
J gene: TRBJ1-1; V gene: TRBV12-3/TRBV12-4; clone size: .; D gene: .; CDR3 protein: CASSFREGNTEAFF; CDR3 DNA: TGTGCCAGCAGTTTCCGGGAAGGGAACACTGAAGCTTTCTTT
J gene: TRBJ1-1; V gene: TRBV5-1; clone size: .; D gene: .; CDR3 protein: CASSITVNTEAFF; CDR3 DNA: TGCGCCAGCAGCATCACCGTGAACACTGAAGCTTTCTTT
J gene: TRBJ1-2; V gene: TRBV19; clone size: few; D gene: .; CDR3 protein: CASSINTIYGYTF; CDR3 DNA: TGTGCCAGTAGTATTAACACTATCTATGGCTACACCTTC
J gene: TRBJ2-3; V gene: TRBV4-1; clone size: .; D gene: TRBD2; CDR3 protein: CASSHSGGVGDTQYF; CDR3 DNA: TGCGCCAGCAGCCACTCGGGGGGGGTTGGGGATACGCAGTATTTT
J gene: TRBJ2-5; V gene: TRBV24-1; clone size: few; D gene: TRBD2; CDR3 protein: CATSDLRGEETQYF; CDR3 DNA: TGTGCCACCAGTGATTTGCGGGGGGAGGAGACCCAGTACTTC
J gene: TRBJ2-1; V gene: TRBV28; clone size: medium-sized; D gene: TRBD2; CDR3 protein: CASREGSGNELGNEQFF; CDR3 DNA: TGTGCCAGCAGGGAAGGTAGCGGGAATGAATTGGGCAATGAGCAGTTCTTC
J gene: TRBJ2-1; V gene: TRBV7-6; clone size: medium-sized; D gene: .; CDR3 protein: CASSLGDGGYNEQFF; CDR3 DNA: TGTGCCAGCAGCTTAGGGGATGGAGGATACAATGAGCAGTTCTTC
J gene: TRBJ1-2; V gene: TRBV27; clone size: medium-sized; D gene: TRBD1; CDR3 protein: CASRTAGTGSLYGYTF; CDR3 DNA: TGTGCCAGCAGGACAGCCGGGACAGGGTCCCTCTATGGCTACACCTTC
J gene: TRBJ1-1; V gene: TRBV6-2/TRBV6-3; clone size: .; D gene: .; CDR3 protein: CASSYSVTALRTEAFF; CDR3 DNA: TGTGCCAGCAGTTACTCGGTGACAGCATTGAGGACTGAAGCTTTCTTT
J gene: TRBJ1-2; V gene: TRBV5-1; clone size: .; D gene: TRBD1; CDR3 protein: CASSSGTVNYGYTF; CDR3 DNA: TGCGCCAGCAGCTCCGGGACAGTTAACTATGGCTACACCTTC
J gene: TRBJ1-2; V gene: TRBV10-1; clone size: .; D gene: .; CDR3 protein: CASSESIGGGYTF; CDR3 DNA: TGCGCCAGCAGTGAGTCGATAGGCGGTGGCTACACCTTC
J gene: TRBJ2-1; V gene: TRBV9; clone size: .; D gene: .; CDR3 protein: CASSVGWGSYNEQFF; CDR3 DNA: TGTGCCAGCAGCGTAGGGTGGGGGTCCTACAATGAGCAGTTCTTC
J gene: TRBJ2-7; V gene: TRBV20-1; clone size: .; D gene: .; CDR3 protein: CSAGGPGSSYEQYF; CDR3 DNA: TGCAGTGCCGGGGGGCCGGGGAGCTCCTACGAGCAGTACTTC
J gene: TRBJ2-7; V gene: TRBV2; clone size: .; D gene: .; CDR3 protein: CASSAQGPEQYF; CDR3 DNA: TGTGCCAGCAGTGCCCAGGGGCCCGAGCAGTACTTC
J gene: TRBJ2-1; V gene: TRBV6-1; clone size: large; D gene: TRBD2; CDR3 protein: CASSLAGPNEQFF; CDR3 DNA: TGTGCCAGCAGTCTAGCGGGACCTAATGAGCAGTTCTTC
J gene: TRBJ1-2; V gene: TRBV7-7; clone size: few; D gene: .; CDR3 protein: CASSPMEGYGYTF; CDR3 DNA: TGTGCCAGCAGCCCTATGGAGGGCTATGGCTACACCTTC
J gene: TRBJ1-5; V gene: TRBV24-1; clone size: .; D gene: .; CDR3 protein: CATSDSGSQGYQPQHF; CDR3 DNA: TGTGCCACCAGTGATTCGGGCAGCCAAGGGTACCAGCCCCAGCATTTT
J gene: TRBJ2-4; V gene: TRBV7-9; clone size: .; D gene: TRBD2; CDR3 protein: CASSPREGAKNIQYF; CDR3 DNA: TGTGCCAGCAGTCCGAGGGAGGGGGCCAAAAACATTCAGTACTTC
J gene: TRBJ2-1; V gene: TRBV7-9; clone size: few; D gene: .; CDR3 protein: CASSLVGAEQFF; CDR3 DNA: TGTGCCAGCAGCTTAGTTGGGGCCGAGCAGTTCTTC
J gene: TRBJ2-1; V gene: TRBV28; clone size: .; D gene: .; CDR3 protein: CASSSRLPYNEQFF; CDR3 DNA: TGTGCCAGCAGTTCCAGACTACCCTACAATGAGCAGTTCTTC
J gene: TRBJ2-7; V gene: TRBV20-1; clone size: medium-sized; D gene: TRBD1; CDR3 protein: CSARALQGALSEQYF; CDR3 DNA: TGCAGTGCTAGAGCTCTACAGGGGGCGTTATCCGAGCAGTACTTC
J gene: TRBJ2-7; V gene: TRBV9; clone size: .; D gene: TRBD1; CDR3 protein: CASSGQGAYEQYF; CDR3 DNA: TGTGCCAGCAGCGGTCAGGGGGCCTACGAGCAGTACTTC
J gene: TRBJ2-3; V gene: TRBV5-1; clone size: .; D gene: TRBD2; CDR3 protein: CASMTSGRGDTQYF; CDR3 DNA: TGCGCCAGCATGACTAGCGGGAGAGGAGATACGCAGTATTTT
J gene: TRBJ1-6; V gene: TRBV7-2; clone size: few; D gene: TRBD1; CDR3 protein: CASTPRDRGVSSSPLHF; CDR3 DNA: TGTGCCAGCACCCCTCGGGACAGGGGGGTTAGTAGTTCACCCCTCCACTTT
J gene: TRBJ2-1; V gene: TRBV30; clone size: .; D gene: TRBD2; CDR3 protein: CACRPSGRAFGNEQFF; CDR3 DNA: TGTGCCTGCCGTCCTAGCGGGAGGGCCTTTGGCAATGAGCAGTTCTTC